The rows below give T cell receptor beta chains drawn from one sample of a study of OX40 agonist ivuxolimab in advanced cancers. Data came from immunoSEQ multiplex PCR; TCRdb stores just in-frame clones and leaves some out. This table holds 70,000 or so clones, 90% found once. The sample in question was CD4+ or CD8+ T cells sorted from blood, obtained in a trial of the OX40 agonist ivuxolimab. These receptors were taken from an adult with an advanced solid tumor such as melanoma, head and neck, liver or kidney cancer. The CDR3 runs from the conserved cysteine through the conserved F or W. Expanded clones get a size class; other rows say once, few or many, or leave the size out.

>TRBV19|.|12|TRBJ2-3
CASSHGGDTQYF
>TRBV11-2|.|14|TRBJ2-3
CASSAPWDTDTQYF
>TRBV18|.|15|TRBJ2-7
CASSPLLAGSYEQYF
>TRBV19|.|16|TRBJ2-1
CASRGLAGGLYNEQFF
>TRBV5-8|few|15|TRBJ2-3
CASSFYSSGTDTQYF
>TRBV5-6|.|16|TRBJ2-3
CASSLVGGGYTDTQYF
>TRBV6-6|.|13|TRBJ1-5
CASRDSINQPQHF
>TRBV6-5|once|14|TRBJ2-1
CASSAQGTYNEQFF
>TRBV25-1|.|12|TRBJ1-5
CASSGSNQPQHF
>TRBV2|few|13|TRBJ1-2
CASGQRGASGYTF
>TRBV25-1|.|12|TRBJ2-7
CASRGGTYEQYF
>TRBV15|.|17|TRBJ1-5
CATSTFEGGYSNQPQHF
>TRBV15|.|15|TRBJ1-5
CATSGEGGSNQPQHF
>TRBV5-4|.|12|TRBJ2-7
CASMGGGYEQYF
>TRBV4-3|few|13|TRBJ1-2
CASSQGVSHGYTF
>TRBV20-1|.|10|TRBJ2-1
CSASSGRQFF
>TRBV27|.|14|TRBJ2-7
CASSLAGSIYEQYF